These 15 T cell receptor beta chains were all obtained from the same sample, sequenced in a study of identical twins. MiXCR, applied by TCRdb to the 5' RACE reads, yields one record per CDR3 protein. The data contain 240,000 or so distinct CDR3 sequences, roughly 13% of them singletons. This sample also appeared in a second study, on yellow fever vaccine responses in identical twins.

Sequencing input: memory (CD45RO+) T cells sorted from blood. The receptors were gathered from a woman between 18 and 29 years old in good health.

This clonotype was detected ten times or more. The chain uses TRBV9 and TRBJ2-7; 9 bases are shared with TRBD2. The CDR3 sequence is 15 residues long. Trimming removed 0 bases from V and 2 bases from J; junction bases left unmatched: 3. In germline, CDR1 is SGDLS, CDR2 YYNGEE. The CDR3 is CASSVELAGTYEQYF. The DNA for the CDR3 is TGTGCCAGCAGCGTAGAGCTAGCGGGAACCTACGAGCAGTACTTC.

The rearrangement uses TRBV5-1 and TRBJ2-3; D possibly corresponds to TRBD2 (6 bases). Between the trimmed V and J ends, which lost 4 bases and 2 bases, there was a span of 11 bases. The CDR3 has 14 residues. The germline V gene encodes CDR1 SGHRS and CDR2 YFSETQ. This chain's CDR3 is CASSPGLITDTQYF. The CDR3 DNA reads TGCGCCAGCAGCCCGGGACTGATCACAGATACGCAGTATTTT.

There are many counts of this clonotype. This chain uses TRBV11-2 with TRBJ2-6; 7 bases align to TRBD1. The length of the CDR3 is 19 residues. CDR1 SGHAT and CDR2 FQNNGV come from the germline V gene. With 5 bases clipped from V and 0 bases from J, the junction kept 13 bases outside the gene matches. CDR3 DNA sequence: TGTGCCAGCAGCAGCTTCTCTGGGACAGAGATCTCTGGGGCCAACGTCCTGACTTTC. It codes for CASSSFSGTEISGANVLTF.

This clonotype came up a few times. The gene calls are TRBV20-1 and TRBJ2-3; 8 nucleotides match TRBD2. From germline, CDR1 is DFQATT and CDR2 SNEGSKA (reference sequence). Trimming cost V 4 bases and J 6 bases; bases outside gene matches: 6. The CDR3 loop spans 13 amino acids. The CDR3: CSANSAGADTQYF. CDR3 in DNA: TGCAGTGCTAATTCAGCGGGGGCGGATACGCAGTATTTT.

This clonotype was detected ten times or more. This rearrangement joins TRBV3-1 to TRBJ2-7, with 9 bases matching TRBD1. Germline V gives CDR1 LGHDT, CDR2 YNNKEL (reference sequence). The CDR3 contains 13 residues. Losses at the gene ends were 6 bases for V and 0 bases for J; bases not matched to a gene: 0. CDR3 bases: TGTGCCAGCAGGACAGGGGGCTCCTACGAGCAGTACTTC. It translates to CASRTGGSYEQYF.

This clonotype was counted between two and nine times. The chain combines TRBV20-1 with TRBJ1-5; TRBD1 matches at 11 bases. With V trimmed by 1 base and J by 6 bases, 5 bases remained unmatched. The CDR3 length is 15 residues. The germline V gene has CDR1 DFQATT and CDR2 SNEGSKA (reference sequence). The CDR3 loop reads CSARGGQGESQPQHF. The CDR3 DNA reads TGCAGTGCTAGAGGGGGACAGGGGGAGTCTCAGCCCCAGCATTTT.

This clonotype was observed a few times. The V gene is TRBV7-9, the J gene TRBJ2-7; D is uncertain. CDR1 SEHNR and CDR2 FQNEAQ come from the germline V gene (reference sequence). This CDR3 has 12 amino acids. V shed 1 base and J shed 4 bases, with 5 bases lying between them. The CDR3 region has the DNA TGTGCCAGCAGCTTAGTGATGTACGAGCAGTACTTC. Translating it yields CASSLVMYEQYF.

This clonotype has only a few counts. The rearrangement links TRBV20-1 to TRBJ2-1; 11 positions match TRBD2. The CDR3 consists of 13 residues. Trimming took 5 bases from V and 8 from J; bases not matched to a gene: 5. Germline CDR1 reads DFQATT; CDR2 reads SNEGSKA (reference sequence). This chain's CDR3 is CSAPSGGYYEQFF. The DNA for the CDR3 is TGCAGTGCTCCTAGCGGGGGGTACTATGAGCAGTTCTTC.

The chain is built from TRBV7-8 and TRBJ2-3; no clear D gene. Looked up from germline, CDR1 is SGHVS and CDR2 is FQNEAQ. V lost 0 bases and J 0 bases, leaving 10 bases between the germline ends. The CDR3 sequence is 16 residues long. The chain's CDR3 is CASSLAGWYSTDTQYF. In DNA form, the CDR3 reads TGTGCCAGCAGCTTAGCGGGATGGTATAGCACAGATACGCAGTATTTT.

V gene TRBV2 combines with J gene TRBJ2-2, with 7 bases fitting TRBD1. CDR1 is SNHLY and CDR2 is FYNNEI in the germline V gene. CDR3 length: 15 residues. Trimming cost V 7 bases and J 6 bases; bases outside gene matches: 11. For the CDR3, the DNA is TGTGCCAGCACCCTCGGAAGGGGGCGCTCCGGGGAGCTGTTTTTT. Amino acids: CASTLGRGRSGELFF.

CDR3 residues: CASSQDDSSYNEQFF. The DNA for the CDR3 is TGCGCCAGCAGCCAAGATGACTCTTCCTACAATGAGCAGTTCTTC. The genes are TRBV4-3 and TRBJ2-1, with no clear D. V was trimmed by 0 bases and J by 1 base, leaving 7 bases between them. Germline V gene data show CDR1 as LGHNA and CDR2 as YSLEER. This CDR3 comprises 15 residues.

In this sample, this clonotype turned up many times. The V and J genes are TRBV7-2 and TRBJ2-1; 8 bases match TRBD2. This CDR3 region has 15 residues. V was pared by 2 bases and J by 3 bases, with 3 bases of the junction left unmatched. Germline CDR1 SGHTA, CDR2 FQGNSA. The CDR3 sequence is CASSLRTSGYNEQFF. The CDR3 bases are TGTGCCAGCAGCTTAAGAACTAGCGGCTACAATGAGCAGTTCTTC.

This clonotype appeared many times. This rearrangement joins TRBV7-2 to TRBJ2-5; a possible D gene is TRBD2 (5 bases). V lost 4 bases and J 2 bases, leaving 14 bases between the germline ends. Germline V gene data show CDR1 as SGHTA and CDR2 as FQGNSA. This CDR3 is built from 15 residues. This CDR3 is CASSSLQRRQETQYF. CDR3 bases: TGTGCCAGCAGCTCCCTTCAGCGGCGACAAGAGACCCAGTACTTC.

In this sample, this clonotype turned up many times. CDR3: CASSSGDYPTQETQYF. In DNA, the CDR3 is TGCGCCAGCAGCTCGGGGGACTACCCGACCCAAGAGACCCAGTACTTC. J is TRBJ2-5 and V is TRBV5-1; 7 nucleotides agree with TRBD2. Germline CDR1 SGHRS, CDR2 YFSETQ. CDR3 length: 16 residues. V was pared by 3 bases and J by 1 base, with 9 bases of the junction left unmatched. Using reference TRBV5-1 and TRBJ2-5 for the parts outside the CDR3, the full variable domain is KAGVTQTPRYLIKTRGQQVTLSCSPISGHRSVSWYQQTPGQGLQFLFEYFSETQRNKGNFPGRFSGRQFSNSRSEMNVSTLELGDSALYLCASSSGDYPTQETQYFGPGTRLLVL.

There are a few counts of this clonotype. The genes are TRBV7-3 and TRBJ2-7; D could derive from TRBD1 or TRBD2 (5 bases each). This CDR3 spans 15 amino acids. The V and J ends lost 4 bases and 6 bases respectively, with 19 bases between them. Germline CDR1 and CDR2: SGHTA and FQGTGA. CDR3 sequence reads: CASSSLSGTASEQYF. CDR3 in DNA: TGTGCCAGCAGCTCACTCTCCGGGACGGCTTCCGAGCAGTACTTC.